A single sample is the source of the 18 T cell receptor beta chains below, sequenced in a study of T cell responses to AZD1222 COVID-19 vaccine. The table came from immunoSEQ multiplex PCR; TCRdb's copy has only in-frame clones and leaves some out. This sample has 150,000 to 200,000 clones, with roughly nine tenths found just once. Specimen: peripheral blood, collected 28 days after the second AZD1222 dose. These receptors all stem from an adult who received the AZD1222 COVID-19 vaccine.

The chain is built from TRBV3-1 (or the pseudogene TRBV3-2) and TRBJ1-6; D not certain. The V gene lost 4 bases and the J gene lost 9 bases, with 7 bases spanning the gap. Germline V gene sequence: CDR1 LGHDT, CDR2 YNNKEL (reference sequence). CDR3 length: 12 residues. The CDR3 sequence: CASSPRGSPLHF. Here the CDR3 DNA reads TGTGCCAGCAGCCCCCGGGGTTCACCCCTCCACTTT.

CDR3 DNA: TGTGCTAGTGGTTTGGTACTGGCGGGAGGAGAGACCCAGTACTTC. Its protein is CASGLVLAGGETQYF. The chain carries TRBV12-5 and TRBJ2-5, with 8 bases identical to TRBD2. Looked up from germline, CDR1 is LGHNT and CDR2 is FRNRAP. With V trimmed by 0 bases and J by 4 bases, 4 bases remained unmatched. This CDR3 is 15 amino acids long.

This clone was seen once. The genes are TRBV7-8 and TRBJ1-4; D is possibly TRBD1 (5 bases). This CDR3 comprises 15 residues. Germline CDR1 reads SGHVS; CDR2 reads FQNEAQ. Deletions cut 4 bases from V and 8 bases from J, with 17 bases between. This CDR3 is CASSSGFSSNEKLFF. The CDR3 coding sequence is TGTGCCAGCAGCTCAGGGTTCTCGAGTAACGAAAAACTGTTTTTT.

The chain is built from TRBV19 and TRBJ1-4, with D uncertain. V gave up 8 bases and J gave up 0 bases, with 16 bases separating them. Germline V gene sequence: CDR1 LNHDA, CDR2 SQIVND (reference sequence). This CDR3 comprises 16 residues. The CDR3 loop is CASSGEGFATNEKLFF. In DNA form, the CDR3 reads TGTGCCAGTTCCGGGGAGGGTTTTGCAACTAATGAAAAACTGTTTTTT.

V is TRBV27 and J is TRBJ2-5, with 12 nucleotides matching TRBD2. The CDR3 has 16 amino acids. The V and J ends lost 5 bases and 3 bases, in that order; junction bases with no gene match: 7. CDR1 and CDR2 from the germline V gene are MNHEY and SMNVEV (reference sequence). The DNA for the CDR3 is TGTGCCAGCAGTACCTCGACTAGCGGGGGAGAAGAGACCCAGTACTTC. The encoded protein is CASSTSTSGGEETQYF.

This chain connects TRBV11-3 to TRBJ2-1, with 8 bases identical to TRBD2. V shed 5 bases and J 2 bases; nucleotides not matched to a gene: 5. The CDR3 extends over 15 amino acids. CDR1 is SGHNT, CDR2 YENEEA, per germline. This CDR3 is CASSPTSGPYNEQFF. Here the CDR3 DNA reads TGTGCCAGCAGCCCCACTAGCGGCCCCTACAATGAGCAGTTCTTC.

The chain couples TRBV4-3 to TRBJ2-5; TRBD1 aligns across 8 bases. The CDR3 contains 15 residues. The V gene end was trimmed by 5 bases and the J gene end by 5 bases; junction bases not matched to a gene: 10. Germline V gene data show CDR1 as LGHNA and CDR2 as YSLEER. CDR3 sequence: CASSVRGLAGETQYF. The CDR3 DNA is TGCGCCAGCAGCGTCAGGGGGCTGGCCGGGGAGACCCAGTACTTC.

The rearrangement joins TRBV13 to TRBJ2-5; D uncertain. The CDR3 has 13 amino acids. The germline V and J ends were trimmed by 4 bases and 2 bases, with 8 bases remaining between them. Germline lookup yields CDR1 PRHDT and CDR2 FYEKMQ (reference sequence). The CDR3 sequence: CASSSASQETQYF. As DNA, the CDR3 is TGTGCCAGCAGCTCAGCGTCTCAAGAGACCCAGTACTTC.

V is TRBV27 and J is TRBJ2-2, with D tentatively TRBD1 or TRBD2 (5 bases each). The CDR3 is made up of 14 amino acids. The V gene's germline CDR1 is MNHEY and CDR2 SMNVEV (reference sequence). V was clipped by 3 bases and J by 7 bases, with 12 bases between them. CDR3 protein: CASSFYGTDGELFF. DNA for the CDR3: TGTGCCAGCAGTTTCTACGGGACGGACGGGGAGCTGTTTTTT.

The V call is TRBV5-6, the J call TRBJ1-1, with a possible D match to TRBD1 (6 bases). This CDR3 contains 14 residues. The V end was cut by 2 bases, the J end by 4 bases, with 12 bases between. CDR1 and CDR2 from the germline V gene are SGHDT and YYEEEE. The CDR3 region has the DNA TGTGCCAGCAGCTTAGGGGGAGTGGGCACTGAAGCTTTCTTT. The encoded protein is CASSLGGVGTEAFF.

This clone is a singleton in its sample. The rearrangement links TRBV10-3 to TRBJ1-2; no clear D. CDR1 ENHRY and CDR2 SYGVKD come from the germline V gene. With 6 bases removed from V and 1 base from J, the gap between germline ends came to 6 bases. CDR3 length equals 12 residues. CDR3: CAISYSNYGYTF. As DNA, the CDR3 is TGTGCCATCAGCTACAGTAACTATGGCTACACCTTC.

The rearrangement joins TRBV6-5 to TRBJ1-1, with unresolved D. V lost 6 bases, J lost 0 bases, and 8 bases lay in between. Germline V gene sequence: CDR1 MNHEY, CDR2 SVGAGI. There are 13 residues in the CDR3. The CDR3 sequence: CASSPIMNTEAFF. Here the CDR3 DNA reads TGTGCCAGCAGCCCGATTATGAACACTGAAGCTTTCTTT.

The V call is TRBV4-1, the J call TRBJ1-4; possible D gene TRBD1, 5 bases. V lost 0 bases to trimming and J lost 7 bases, with 15 bases between them. The length of the CDR3 is 16 residues. Germline V gene data show CDR1 as MGHRA and CDR2 as YSYEKL. CDR3: CASSQDGGGSGEKLFF. The CDR3 DNA is TGCGCCAGCAGCCAAGATGGTGGGGGGTCGGGTGAAAAACTGTTTTTT.

The gene calls are TRBV27 and TRBJ2-2; the D is unclear. The V end was cut by 1 base, the J end by 2 bases, with 5 bases between. This CDR3 comprises 14 residues. Germline values: CDR1 MNHEY, CDR2 SMNVEV (reference sequence). For the CDR3, the DNA is TGTGCCAGCAGTTTATACAGTAACACCGGGGAGCTGTTTTTT. Its translation: CASSLYSNTGELFF.

This chain joins TRBV5-4 and TRBJ2-5, with TRBD2 matching 12 bases. The CDR3 covers 15 residues. V lost 3 bases and J lost 2; bases outside the gene matches: 2. CDR1 SGHNT and CDR2 YYREEE come from the germline V gene (reference sequence). In DNA, the CDR3 is TGTGCCAGCAGCTCCGGACTAGCGGGGCAAGAGACCCAGTACTTC. Protein: CASSSGLAGQETQYF.

The V call is TRBV9, the J call TRBJ2-7; possible D gene TRBD2, 5 bases. V lost 3 bases, J lost 2 bases, and 12 bases lay in between. This CDR3 region has 14 residues. CDR1 and CDR2 (germline): SGDLS, YYNGEE. CDR3 region: CASSAASRPYEQYF. The CDR3 nucleotides are TGTGCCAGCAGCGCCGCTAGCAGGCCCTACGAGCAGTACTTC.

The chain uses TRBV2 and TRBJ2-3; TRBD2 matches 7 bases. CDR1 is SNHLY and CDR2 is FYNNEI in the germline V gene. The V and J ends lost 1 base and 4 bases, in that order; junction bases with no gene match: 5. The CDR3 consists of 15 residues. This chain's CDR3 is CASSEGAGRADTQYF. CDR3 nucleotides: TGTGCCAGCAGTGAAGGAGCGGGGAGGGCAGATACGCAGTATTTT.

This clone has a single count. This sequence joins TRBV18 and TRBJ1-3; 8 bases are shared with TRBD1. Germline loops: CDR1 KGHSH, CDR2 LQKENI. This CDR3 comprises 18 residues. J gave up 2 bases and V 1 base, and 10 bases lay outside the gene matches. The CDR3 DNA sequence: TGTGCCAGCTCACCACTGGGCAGGGGGCGGCATACTGGAAACACCATATATTTT. Translated, it gives CASSPLGRGRHTGNTIYF.